Below, one T cell receptor beta chain is given with its context. It lacks a known antigen. It has no much larger one-base neighbor in the sample; base qualities were not kept. RNA was extracted using the RNeasy kit, and roughly 0.5 to 1 microgram was reverse transcribed with random hexamers. The immunoSEQ multiplex PCR assay, which covers 54 Vbeta and 13 Jbeta segments, was used to amplify TCR beta CDR3 regions. PCR amplification bias was corrected by using a synthetic template baseline for primer optimization and computational correction. The original pipeline was this. Reads were assigned to V, D and J genes according to IMGT and analyzed in immunoSEQ Analyzer, with only productive sequences retained. Clonality was calculated as one minus the Shannon entropy normalized by log2 of the number of productive unique sequences. Public and private clones were assessed among the 100 most prevalent clones of each patient and control. A clone was defined as Susac-specific if it was absent from the healthy and MS cohorts, from roughly 1,000 published viral clones and from other ImmuneACCESS disease sequences. The public sequencing data were trimmed at Q25 with fastp and processed into clonotypes with MiXCR by TCRdb, which kept only in-frame beta chains. Identical CDR3 proteins give one entry, which carries the most common genes and DNA. TCRdb assigned the V and J calls; the authors' analysis was not used. This sample gives about 300,000 distinct CDR3 sequences in total; over 75% of them show up just once. The leading ten clones occupy about 0.22% of the sample.

These data come from a study of CD8 T cells in Susac syndrome (dated by TCRdb to about 2019). The study in broad terms: Repertoire sequencing was used to test whether CD8+ T cell activation and differentiation in Susac syndrome was antigen driven. Clonality of the CD8+ T cell repertoire was compared between roughly 13 healthy donors, roughly 14 Susac syndrome patients and around 16 multiple sclerosis patients.

CDR1 is given as MNHEY and CDR2 as SVGAGI, both from the germline V gene. The V end gives up 6 bases and the J end 2 bases, leaving 9 bases in the junction not matched to a gene. Measured from the cysteine to the phenylalanine, the CDR3 is 15 residues long. Kept here is only the CDR3 DNA, which spans 45 bases and is read in frame from base 1. Results and caveats for the whole study, not just this receptor: The number of individuals in the TCR sequencing and HLA analysis was recognized as being relatively small.

Peripheral blood CD8+ and CD4+ T cells from healthy donors, Susac syndrome patients and multiple sclerosis patients were profiled using high-throughput TCR beta sequencing. Multiple sclerosis controls were treatment-naive patients with stable or active relapsing-remitting disease fulfilling revised McDonald criteria. Bulk CD8+ and CD4+ T cells were purified by magnetic negative isolation, whereas CD8+ TEMRA cells were enriched by FACS. Blood was drawn into EDTA tubes, processed within 24 hours, and PBMCs were isolated by density gradient centrifugation. PBMCs destined for TCR sequencing were cryopreserved in liquid nitrogen and later thawed in a 37 °C water bath. The sorted or isolated CD4+, CD8+ and CD8+ TEMRA cells reached a purity of at least 90%.

The sample comprised CD8+ T cells from PBMCs. The rearranged chain carries TRBV6-5 and TRBJ2-5; 7 bases in between match TRBD1. This receptor was taken from a human donor with multiple sclerosis. The CDR3 loop reads CASSRSPRGQETQYF. The nucleotide sequence reads TGTGCCAGCAGCAGATCCCCCAGGGGGCAAGAGACCCAGTACTTC.